The T cell receptor beta chain described here comes from a study of blood T cell repertoires in COVID-19. Study overall: Researchers got acute and convalescent COVID-19 samples from the United States, Italy and Spain. PBMCs, B-cell-depleted T cells, or T cells were the source of the cDNA or gDNA that made up the material.

Original processing methods: Counts of nucleated cells, estimated from reference gene primer amplification, were obtained. The table came from immunoSEQ multiplex PCR; TCRdb's copy has only in-frame clones and leaves some out. The D gene and trimming were derived from the DNA, and the V and J assignments and clone size from that table. The sample lists over 200,000 clones, more than 70% occurring once. In germline, CDR1 is GTSNPN, CDR2 SVGIG (reference sequence). The CDR3 runs to 14 residues. Trimming took off 3 bases at V and 1 base at J, with 12 bases between the two ends. Sample: peripheral blood. The sequence was obtained from a man aged 35-49 years with active or convalescent COVID-19. This chain links TRBV30 with TRBJ1-1; possibly TRBD1 for D (5 bases). This chain's CDR3 is CAWSPDTRNTEAFF. CDR3 DNA: TGTGCCTGGAGCCCGGACACCCGGAACACTGAAGCTTTCTTT. Variable domain in full (rest from reference TRBV30 and TRBJ1-1): SQTIHQWPATLVQPVGSPLSLECTVEGTSNPNLYWYRQAAGRGLQLLFYSVGIGQISSEVPQNLSASRPQDRQFILSSKKLLLSDSGFYLCAWSPDTRNTEAFFGQGTRLTVV.